Below are 7 T cell receptor beta chains sequenced from a single sample in a study of early T cells in non-severe SARS-CoV-2 infection. Each CDR3 protein gets one entry after TCRdb re-called the 5' RACE reads with MiXCR. Here the sample spans about 90,000 distinct CDR3 sequences, around 15% being singletons. The sequencing sample was made of whole blood. The receptors shown here come from an adult who was a healthcare worker with PCR-confirmed SARS-CoV-2 infection or an uninfected control (not recorded which).

This clonotype was observed a few times. This chain connects TRBV25-1 to TRBJ2-3; no firm D call. Trimming left V 4 bases short and J 3 bases short, with 2 bases between. Germline CDR1 MGHDK, CDR2 SYGVNS. This CDR3 comprises 11 residues. The CDR3 protein is CASSVTDTQYF. The CDR3 bases are TGTGCCAGCAGTGTTACAGATACGCAGTATTTT.

Ten or more counts support this clonotype. The genes are TRBV19 and TRBJ1-5, with 7 nucleotides matching TRBD1. Germline assignment: CDR1 LNHDA and CDR2 SQIVND (reference sequence). CDR3 length equals 14 residues. The junction had 3 bases not matched to a gene; V was cut back by 3 bases and J by 4 bases. CDR3 loop: CASSIDRENQPQHF. CDR3 bases: TGTGCCAGTAGTATCGACAGGGAAAATCAGCCCCAGCATTTT.

This clonotype was detected a few times. The genes are TRBV12-3 or TRBV12-4 and TRBJ2-1; TRBD2 matches at 7 bases. The junction had 10 bases not matched to a gene; V was cut back by 3 bases and J by 2 bases. The CDR3 contains 17 residues. The CDR3 loop is CASSFVGGTVTYNEQFF. The CDR3 region has the DNA TGTGCCAGCAGTTTCGTGGGGGGGACTGTAACCTACAATGAGCAGTTCTTC.

This rearrangement joins TRBV12-3 or TRBV12-4 to TRBJ2-5, with D possibly being TRBD1 (6 bases). The CDR3 length is 14 residues. V lost 6 bases to trimming and J lost 2 bases, with 13 bases between them. CDR3 sequence: CASRTGPNQETQYF. The CDR3 region has the DNA TGTGCCAGCAGAACAGGGCCGAATCAAGAGACCCAGTACTTC.

This clonotype showed up many times. The J gene is TRBJ1-1, the V gene TRBV15; the match to TRBD1 covers 7 bases. Germline-derived CDR1 and CDR2 are LNHNV and YYDKDF (reference sequence). The CDR3 consists of 15 residues. Trimming cost V 0 bases and J 3 bases; bases outside gene matches: 4. DNA of the CDR3: TGTGCCACCAGCAGAGAAACAGGGGTGGACACTGAAGCTTTCTTT. Its translation: CATSRETGVDTEAFF.

The V call is TRBV7-9, the J call TRBJ2-6; D gene ambiguous. Germline CDR1 SEHNR, CDR2 FQNEAQ (reference sequence). The ends were cut back, 6 bases at V and 3 bases at J, with 3 bases in the middle. The CDR3 is 12 amino acids. CDR3 amino acids: CASSYGANVLTF. DNA for the CDR3: TGTGCCAGCAGTTATGGGGCCAACGTCCTGACTTTC.

Only a few counts were recorded for this clonotype. This chain connects TRBV2 to TRBJ2-2, with a tentative D call TRBD2 (5 bases). The V gene lost 2 bases and the J gene lost 2 bases, with 6 bases spanning the gap. In germline, CDR1 is SNHLY, CDR2 FYNNEI. This CDR3 has 14 amino acids. CDR3 region: CASSERGNTGELFF. The DNA for the CDR3 is TGTGCCAGCAGTGAACGGGGAAACACCGGGGAGCTGTTTTTT.